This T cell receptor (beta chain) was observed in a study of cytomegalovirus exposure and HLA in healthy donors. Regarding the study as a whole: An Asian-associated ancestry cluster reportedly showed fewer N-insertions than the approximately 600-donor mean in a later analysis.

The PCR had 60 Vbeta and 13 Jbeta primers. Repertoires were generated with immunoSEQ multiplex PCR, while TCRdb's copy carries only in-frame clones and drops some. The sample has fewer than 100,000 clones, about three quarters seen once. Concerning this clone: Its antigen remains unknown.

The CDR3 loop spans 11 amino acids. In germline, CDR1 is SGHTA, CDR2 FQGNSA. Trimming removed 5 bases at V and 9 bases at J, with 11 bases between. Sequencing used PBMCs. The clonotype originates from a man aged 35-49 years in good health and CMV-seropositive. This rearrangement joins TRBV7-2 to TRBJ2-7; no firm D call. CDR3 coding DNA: TGTGCCAGCAGCACGATGCGCTTGCAGTACTTC. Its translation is CASSTMRLQYF.